The present T cell receptor (beta chain) was sequenced within a study of blood T cell repertoires in COVID-19. Study information: Samples of COVID-19 (acute and convalescent) were obtained from the United States, Italy and Spain. T cells, B-cell-depleted T cells, or PBMCs provided the cDNA or gDNA that served as material.

V trimming: 3 bases; J trimming: 6 bases; junction bases outside the gene matches: 10. This CDR3 has 15 amino acids. The germline gives CDR1 KGHSH, CDR2 LQKENI. Seattle patients were enrolled while actively infected and followed longitudinally. Original processing methods: Amplified reference gene primers provided the basis for estimating nucleated cell counts. TCRdb keeps only in-frame clones here, not all; method: immunoSEQ multiplex PCR. That table supplies the V and J calls and clone size; D and trimming were determined from the DNA. The sample consists of 140,000 or so clones, 88% of them appearing once.

This TCR was recovered from a human donor with COVID-19, enrolled during active disease. The donor label of this sample is uncertain. Sequenced material: peripheral blood. The V call is TRBV18, the J call TRBJ2-7, with 8 bases fitting TRBD2. CDR3: CASSPEAGSGGEQYF. CDR3 bases: TGTGCCAGCTCACCGGAAGCCGGGAGCGGGGGCGAGCAGTACTTC.